This TCR beta chain originates from a study of control samples from healthy donors and cancer patients. V was clipped by 8 bases and J by 0 bases; unmatched bases: 4. Per germline, CDR1 SNHLY and CDR2 FYNNEI. This CDR3 is built from 14 residues. Data came from immunoSEQ multiplex PCR; TCRdb stores just in-frame clones and leaves some out. The sample contains 150,000 to 200,000 clones, 91% of which appear only once. This clone was detected only a few times. The chain couples TRBV2 to TRBJ2-1; 7 bases match TRBD2. Sequencing was performed on blood. This TCR derives from a young woman in good health. The CDR3 spells CASLAGHSYNEQFF. CDR3 coding DNA: TGTGCCAGCTTAGCGGGCCACTCCTACAATGAGCAGTTCTTC.